One and the same sample provided the 2 T cell receptor beta chains below, sequenced in a study of shared T cell receptors in the human thymus. TCRdb keeps only in-frame clones here, not all; method: immunoSEQ multiplex PCR. The sample shows 700,000 or so clones, 80% to 90% of them seen only once. This sample also appeared in a second study, on human thymus T cells.

Sequenced material: thymocytes. These receptor sequences come from a girl under three years old with a congenital heart defect.

The chain uses TRBV10-1 and TRBJ2-1; 7 positions agree with TRBD2. The CDR3 is made up of 15 amino acids. J was trimmed by 6 bases and V by 2 bases; bases with no gene match: 7. Germline V gene data show CDR1 as WNHNN and CDR2 as SYGVQD (reference sequence). The CDR3 here is CASSEGGVRVNEQFF. The CDR3, as DNA: TGCGCCAGCAGTGAGGGGGGGGTGAGGGTCAATGAGCAGTTCTTC.

The rearrangement links TRBV28 to TRBJ2-7, with D possibly matching TRBD1 (5 bases). CDR1 MDHEN and CDR2 SYDVKM come from the germline V gene. The CDR3 contains 13 residues. V was cut by 5 bases and J by 1 base, with 9 bases left in between. CDR3 nucleotides: TGTGCCAGCAGTCCGACAGCTTCCTACGAGCAGTACTTC. Amino acids: CASSPTASYEQYF.